This entry describes one T cell receptor (beta chain). The data derive from a study of cytomegalovirus exposure and HLA in healthy donors. CDR1 and CDR2 (germline): SGHVS, FNYEAQ. V lost 3 bases, J lost 6 bases, and 2 bases stayed unmatched. This CDR3 is 15 amino acids long. 60 Vbeta and 13 Jbeta primers were used in PCR. The method was immunoSEQ multiplex PCR; TCRdb's version includes in-frame clones alone and lacks a portion of them. The repertoire has some 82,000 clones, around 84% of them found once; the top ten carry 2% to 3%. Sequencing input: PBMCs. The chain links TRBV7-6 to TRBJ2-1; 13 positions agree with TRBD2. The source of this sequence is a woman aged 45-60 years in good health and CMV-seronegative. CDR3 bases: TGTGCCAGCAGCTTGGGGACTAGCGGGACCAATGAGCAGTTCTTC. Its translation: CASSLGTSGTNEQFF.